The rows below give T cell receptor beta chains drawn from one sample of a study of beta chain features in type 1 diabetes. Using immunoSEQ multiplex PCR, the repertoire was profiled, and TCRdb retains in-frame clones only, with some absent. The sample holds 600,000 to 750,000 clones, roughly 12% seen once. Sequencing was performed on naive CD4+ T cells from blood. These receptors were taken from a man aged 30-40 years with type 1 diabetes. Both conserved end residues are part of each CDR3. A D gene is named only where the DNA matches it firmly. Clone size is given for some rows only: seen once, a few or many times, or a class if the clone is expanded.

J gene: TRBJ1-2
clone size: few
D gene: NA
V gene: TRBV19
CDR3 DNA: TGTGCCAGTAGTATCGGGATCGTGAGAACCGGCTATGGCTACACCTTC
CDR3 protein: CASSIGIVRTGYGYTF

J gene: TRBJ2-6
clone size: few
D gene: TRBD1
V gene: TRBV18
CDR3 DNA: TGTGCCAGCTCACCGTTGACAGGGCTGGGGGCCAACGTCCTGACTTTC
CDR3 protein: CASSPLTGLGANVLTF

J gene: TRBJ2-7
clone size: NA
D gene: TRBD1
V gene: TRBV11-2
CDR3 DNA: TGTGCCAGCGGCCGACAGGGGGCAGGCTCCTACGAGCAGTACTTC
CDR3 protein: CASGRQGAGSYEQYF

J gene: TRBJ2-5
clone size: few
D gene: NA
V gene: TRBV19
CDR3 DNA: TGTGCCAGTAGTAAGTTGGACGGAAGGTACCAAGAGACCCAGTACTTC
CDR3 protein: CASSKLDGRYQETQYF

J gene: TRBJ1-2
clone size: few
D gene: TRBD1
V gene: TRBV5-4
CDR3 DNA: TGTGCCAGCAGCCTGGCTCGCAGGGGGATATATGGCTACACCTTC
CDR3 protein: CASSLARRGIYGYTF

J gene: TRBJ2-6
clone size: NA
D gene: NA
V gene: TRBV19
CDR3 DNA: TGTGCCAGTAGTATAGTCACAGGGACAATCTCTGGGGCCAACGTCCTGACTTTC
CDR3 protein: CASSIVTGTISGANVLTF

J gene: TRBJ2-5
clone size: NA
D gene: TRBD1
V gene: TRBV27
CDR3 DNA: TGTGCCAGCAGTTTATCAGGGACAGGGAAGACCCAGTACTTC
CDR3 protein: CASSLSGTGKTQYF

J gene: TRBJ2-3
clone size: NA
D gene: TRBD2
V gene: TRBV15
CDR3 DNA: TGTGCCACCAGCAGAGACCTAGCGGGGCTCACAGATACGCAGTATTTT
CDR3 protein: CATSRDLAGLTDTQYF

J gene: TRBJ2-7
clone size: few
D gene: TRBD1
V gene: TRBV28
CDR3 DNA: TGTGCCAGCAGTTCCAATCCGGGACAGGGATACGAGCAGTACTTC
CDR3 protein: CASSSNPGQGYEQYF

J gene: TRBJ2-3
clone size: few
D gene: NA
V gene: TRBV20-1
CDR3 DNA: TGCAGTGCTAGAACCGGGGATACGCAGTATTTT
CDR3 protein: CSARTGDTQYF

J gene: TRBJ2-1
clone size: few
D gene: TRBD1
V gene: TRBV5-1
CDR3 DNA: TGCGCCAGCAGCTTGGGAATAAGTAGGCCGGGACAGGAGCAGTTCTTC
CDR3 protein: CASSLGISRPGQEQFF

J gene: TRBJ2-1
clone size: NA
D gene: NA
V gene: TRBV2
CDR3 DNA: TGTGCCAGCCGCTTAAGGGGCGCCTACAATGAGCAGTTCTTC
CDR3 protein: CASRLRGAYNEQFF

J gene: TRBJ2-5
clone size: NA
D gene: NA
V gene: TRBV19
CDR3 DNA: TGTGCCAGTAGTGCAATTCGGGACACCCAAGAGACCCAGTACTTC
CDR3 protein: CASSAIRDTQETQYF

J gene: TRBJ2-2
clone size: NA
D gene: NA
V gene: TRBV12-5
CDR3 DNA: TGTGCTAGTGGTTTAGGGGTACCCGGGGAGCTGTTTTTT
CDR3 protein: CASGLGVPGELFF

J gene: TRBJ2-7
clone size: NA
D gene: NA
V gene: TRBV7-3
CDR3 DNA: TGTGCCAGCAGCCCCACGGCCAACTCCTACGAGCAGTACTTC
CDR3 protein: CASSPTANSYEQYF

J gene: TRBJ2-3
clone size: NA
D gene: NA
V gene: TRBV5-1
CDR3 DNA: TGCGCCAGCAGAAGGCAGAGCACAGATACGCAGTATTTT
CDR3 protein: CASRRQSTDTQYF

J gene: TRBJ2-1
clone size: NA
D gene: TRBD1
V gene: TRBV7-2
CDR3 DNA: TGTGCCAGCAGTTACGTTGGACAGGGATTAAATGAGCAGTTCTTC
CDR3 protein: CASSYVGQGLNEQFF

J gene: TRBJ2-3
clone size: NA
D gene: NA
V gene: TRBV7-9
CDR3 DNA: TGTGCCAGCAGCTCGAGGCGGGATAGGCGGAGCACAGATACGCAGTATTTT
CDR3 protein: CASSSRRDRRSTDTQYF

J gene: TRBJ1-1
clone size: few
D gene: TRBD1
V gene: TRBV5-4
CDR3 DNA: TGTGCCAGCAGCTTACAGGGGATTAACACTGAAGCTTTCTTT
CDR3 protein: CASSLQGINTEAFF

J gene: TRBJ1-1
clone size: few
D gene: NA
V gene: TRBV29-1
CDR3 DNA: TGCAGCGTTGGAGGGGATATGAACACTGAAGCTTTCTTT
CDR3 protein: CSVGGDMNTEAFF

J gene: TRBJ1-5
clone size: NA
D gene: NA
V gene: TRBV12-5
CDR3 DNA: TGTGCTAGTGGTCCAGGGATGAATCAGCCCCAGCATTTT
CDR3 protein: CASGPGMNQPQHF

J gene: TRBJ2-2
clone size: NA
D gene: NA
V gene: TRBV14
CDR3 DNA: TGTGCCAGCAGCCCCCAGGGTTATATTGGGGAGCTGTTTTTT
CDR3 protein: CASSPQGYIGELFF

J gene: TRBJ2-5
clone size: few
D gene: NA
V gene: TRBV27
CDR3 DNA: TGTGCCAGCAGTCCGCGGAGTAAAGAGACCCAGTACTTC
CDR3 protein: CASSPRSKETQYF

J gene: TRBJ2-1
clone size: few
D gene: TRBD2
V gene: TRBV5-1
CDR3 DNA: TGCGCCAGCAGTCGAAAGGTAGGGACTAGCGGGGCGAGTGAGCAGTTCTTC
CDR3 protein: CASSRKVGTSGASEQFF

J gene: TRBJ1-2
clone size: few
D gene: NA
V gene: TRBV25-1
CDR3 DNA: TGTGCCAGCAGTGAGCAGGGGTTCGGTGGCTACACCTTC
CDR3 protein: CASSEQGFGGYTF

J gene: TRBJ1-1
clone size: NA
D gene: TRBD1
V gene: TRBV5-1
CDR3 DNA: TGCGCCAGCAGCTCCGGACAGGAGAACACTGAAGCTTTCTTT
CDR3 protein: CASSSGQENTEAFF

J gene: TRBJ1-2
clone size: NA
D gene: NA
V gene: TRBV28
CDR3 DNA: TGTGCCAGCGCGCCAGCGGGGGGCGCCTATGGCTACACCTTC
CDR3 protein: CASAPAGGAYGYTF